This T cell receptor (beta chain) was obtained from a study of graft-versus-host responses after intestinal transplantation. Study background: Transplant types were multivisceral, liver-intestinal, or isolated intestinal.

The CDR3 sequence is 16 residues long. The germline gives CDR1 MGHRA, CDR2 YSYEKL. Trimming pared 0 bases from V and 4 bases from J, leaving 13 bases between. In the case of this clone: The antigen remains unidentified.

Sequencing used immunoSEQ multiplex PCR; TCRdb keeps in-frame clones, though not all of them. The repertoire holds 130,000 to 150,000 clones, with around nine tenths as singletons. Findings of the study overall: Patients with graft-donor T cell macrochimerism had high graft-versus-host to host-versus-graft clonal ratios in allografts. Circulating GvH clones peaking coincided with falling HvG clones soon after transplant. GvH clonotypes were identified within recipient marrow, with a subset emerging first in ileum or blood.

The TCR was taken from a human donor who received an intestinal transplant. Sequencing was performed on unstimulated CD4+ T cells sorted from spleen or lymph node cells, taken before intestinal transplant. This chain uses TRBV4-1 with TRBJ1-3; D is perhaps TRBD1 (5 bases). The CDR3 sequence: CASSQDLGVSGNTIYF. In DNA form, the CDR3 reads TGCGCCAGCAGCCAAGATCTGGGGGTGAGCGGAAACACCATATATTTT.